These T cell receptor beta chains were read from a single sample in a study of T-cell memory formation after mild COVID-19. TCRdb re-analysed the 5' RACE reads in MiXCR, keeping a single row per CDR3 protein. The sample yields about 340,000 distinct CDR3 sequences, more than 15% seen once. The sequencing input was PBMCs or a T cell subset sorted from them (not recorded which). These receptors were taken from a man aged 18-30 years who had mild COVID-19 (a few samples of this study predate the infection). Cell type and time point are not known. Both conserved end residues are trimmed from each CDR3. Fields, in order: J gene, V gene, CDR3 protein.

j_gene: TRBJ1-1
v_gene: TRBV4-1
CDR3aa: ASSHQGNTEAF

j_gene: TRBJ1-4
v_gene: TRBV18
CDR3aa: ASSPLGVGEKLF

j_gene: TRBJ2-6
v_gene: TRBV7-9
CDR3aa: ASSSRGVGANVLT

j_gene: TRBJ1-2
v_gene: TRBV4-1
CDR3aa: ASSHVGGYT

j_gene: TRBJ2-1
v_gene: TRBV11-3
CDR3aa: ATSTGGRNEQF

j_gene: TRBJ2-5
v_gene: TRBV7-6
CDR3aa: ASSQRTGGETQY

j_gene: TRBJ2-2
v_gene: TRBV20-1
CDR3aa: SAGGGVNTGELF

j_gene: TRBJ2-5
v_gene: TRBV18
CDR3aa: ASSPPGRAETQY

j_gene: TRBJ1-1
v_gene: TRBV6-2/TRBV6-3
CDR3aa: ASRTALNTEAF

j_gene: TRBJ1-1
v_gene: TRBV6-2/TRBV6-3
CDR3aa: ASIRGGLNTEAF

j_gene: TRBJ2-2
v_gene: TRBV7-3
CDR3aa: ASSSQGIGELF

j_gene: TRBJ2-1
v_gene: TRBV7-2
CDR3aa: ASSPRTSGVVQF

j_gene: TRBJ2-1
v_gene: TRBV7-9
CDR3aa: ASGGSDEQF

j_gene: TRBJ2-2
v_gene: TRBV7-2
CDR3aa: ASGPSTGELF

j_gene: TRBJ1-1
v_gene: TRBV4-3
CDR3aa: ASSQDISNTEAF

j_gene: TRBJ1-3
v_gene: TRBV6-2/TRBV6-3
CDR3aa: ASSYWDTGNTIY

j_gene: TRBJ2-5
v_gene: TRBV5-6
CDR3aa: ASSLELLQETQY

j_gene: TRBJ2-5
v_gene: TRBV18
CDR3aa: ASSPRTVRQETQY

j_gene: TRBJ1-5
v_gene: TRBV4-3
CDR3aa: ASSQDRFGNQPQH

j_gene: TRBJ2-7
v_gene: TRBV5-1
CDR3aa: ASSPGTGDHYEQY

j_gene: TRBJ1-4
v_gene: TRBV2
CDR3aa: ASIFRTGGGEKLF

j_gene: TRBJ2-1
v_gene: TRBV7-2
CDR3aa: ASSLVGGYYNEQF

j_gene: TRBJ1-2
v_gene: TRBV7-2
CDR3aa: ASGGNYGYT

j_gene: TRBJ2-5
v_gene: TRBV5-1
CDR3aa: ASSLSNPSQETQY

j_gene: TRBJ1-1
v_gene: TRBV12-3/TRBV12-4
CDR3aa: ASSEAF

j_gene: TRBJ2-1
v_gene: TRBV9
CDR3aa: ASSAGGTGDYNEQF

j_gene: TRBJ2-2
v_gene: TRBV6-2/TRBV6-3
CDR3aa: ASSWGTGELF

j_gene: TRBJ1-3
v_gene: TRBV6-6
CDR3aa: ASSHDRGQSGNTIY

j_gene: TRBJ2-5
v_gene: TRBV5-1
CDR3aa: ASSYLQDRQETQY

j_gene: TRBJ2-5
v_gene: TRBV30
CDR3aa: AWSRGVLETQY

j_gene: TRBJ2-5
v_gene: TRBV29-1
CDR3aa: SVTGGGSQETQY

j_gene: TRBJ1-1
v_gene: TRBV10-2
CDR3aa: ASSEGYYTEAF

j_gene: TRBJ2-3
v_gene: TRBV30
CDR3aa: AWFSVGQGASDTQY

j_gene: TRBJ2-5
v_gene: TRBV4-2
CDR3aa: ASSQFRSGGEETQY

j_gene: TRBJ1-2
v_gene: TRBV6-1
CDR3aa: ASRGRAPRGYT

j_gene: TRBJ1-1
v_gene: TRBV18
CDR3aa: ASSGVNTEAF

j_gene: TRBJ2-5
v_gene: TRBV12-3/TRBV12-4
CDR3aa: ASRATGRETQY

j_gene: TRBJ2-3
v_gene: TRBV20-1
CDR3aa: SARILGEWDTQY

j_gene: TRBJ2-1
v_gene: TRBV7-9
CDR3aa: ASTNTYNEQF

j_gene: TRBJ2-1
v_gene: TRBV20-1
CDR3aa: SAPRQGNYNEQF

j_gene: TRBJ2-5
v_gene: TRBV2
CDR3aa: ASSTPAGRETQY

j_gene: TRBJ2-3
v_gene: TRBV5-4
CDR3aa: ASSADFWDRLGNTQY

j_gene: TRBJ2-2
v_gene: TRBV20-1
CDR3aa: SAQWTGELF

j_gene: TRBJ1-2
v_gene: TRBV7-9
CDR3aa: ASSFAGAYGYT

j_gene: TRBJ2-2
v_gene: TRBV6-5
CDR3aa: ASSYDGGPAGELF

j_gene: TRBJ1-6
v_gene: TRBV4-1
CDR3aa: ASSQVYSPLH

j_gene: TRBJ1-1
v_gene: TRBV24-1
CDR3aa: ATSEAGGTEAF

j_gene: TRBJ2-7
v_gene: TRBV24-1
CDR3aa: ATSDPREGHEQY

j_gene: TRBJ1-6
v_gene: TRBV6-2/TRBV6-3
CDR3aa: ASATSTVSLSPLH

j_gene: TRBJ1-1
v_gene: TRBV7-2
CDR3aa: ASSLVTQGGTEAF

j_gene: TRBJ2-3
v_gene: TRBV3-1
CDR3aa: ASSQEFEPSTDTQY

j_gene: TRBJ1-1
v_gene: TRBV5-1
CDR3aa: ASSPGEGNTEAF

j_gene: TRBJ2-1
v_gene: TRBV3-1
CDR3aa: ASSQVPGGGMWEQF

j_gene: TRBJ2-2
v_gene: TRBV6-5
CDR3aa: ASSRGQRARGGELF

j_gene: TRBJ1-2
v_gene: TRBV10-3
CDR3aa: AISAALPGQWDDGYT

j_gene: TRBJ1-2
v_gene: TRBV6-5
CDR3aa: ASRARGGGYT

j_gene: TRBJ1-1
v_gene: TRBV6-6
CDR3aa: ASSRHLEAF

j_gene: TRBJ2-5
v_gene: TRBV10-3
CDR3aa: AISSSRETQY

j_gene: TRBJ1-2
v_gene: TRBV12-3/TRBV12-4
CDR3aa: ASSFRGHPDGYT

j_gene: TRBJ2-7
v_gene: TRBV7-2
CDR3aa: ASSPGGFSSSYEQY